This T cell receptor (beta chain) was identified during a study of T cell responses to AZD1222 COVID-19 vaccine. As regards this clone: Its antigen is currently unknown.

V shed 6 bases and J shed 6 bases, with 22 bases lying between them. The CDR3 length is 16 residues. The germline V gene has CDR1 SGHRS and CDR2 YFSETQ. Broader study findings: Among the donors, most were white British and more were female, and clonal diversity was possibly underestimated.

Libraries were prepared by immunoSEQ multiplex PCR; TCRdb keeps only in-frame clonotypes and omits some of them. This repertoire shows roughly 110,000 clones, around 87% found once; its top ten account for approximately 12%. Sample: peripheral blood, taken on day 0 of AZD1222 vaccination. V gene TRBV5-1 combines with J gene TRBJ2-1; D possibly corresponds to TRBD1 (6 bases). The TCR comes from an adult in good health. Written as DNA, the CDR3 is TGCGCCAGCACCACTGACACCGACAGGTGGATCAATGAGCAGTTCTTC. The encoded protein is CASTTDTDRWINEQFF. The full variable domain, rest sourced from reference TRBV5-1 and TRBJ2-1, is KAGVTQTPRYLIKTRGQQVTLSCSPISGHRSVSWYQQTPGQGLQFLFEYFSETQRNKGNFPGRFSGRQFSNSRSEMNVSTLELGDSALYLCASTTDTDRWINEQFFGPGTRLTVL.